Listed below are T cell receptor beta chains from one sample, sequenced in a study of OX40 agonist ivuxolimab in advanced cancers. Some clones are missing from TCRdb's copy, which holds only in-frame ones; the method was immunoSEQ multiplex PCR. The table records 83,000 or so clones, roughly 84% of them present only once. The sequencing used CD4+ or CD8+ T cells sorted from blood, collected in a trial of the OX40 agonist ivuxolimab. The receptors here all came from an adult with an advanced solid tumor such as melanoma, head and neck, liver or kidney cancer. The CDR3 runs from the conserved cysteine through the conserved F or W. D genes are given only for firm matches. Some rows mark clone size as missing; the rest say once, few, many or name a class of expanded clone.

>TRBJ2-4|NA|NA|TRBV7-9
TGTGCCAGCAGCTTAAAGGGGGACAACATTCAGTACTTC
CASSLKGDNIQYF
>TRBJ2-3|NA|TRBD2|TRBV7-9
TGTGCCAGCAGCTTCTCGAGCGGGAGAGGCACAGATACGCAGTATTTT
CASSFSSGRGTDTQYF
>TRBJ2-5|NA|TRBD1|TRBV6-6
TGTGCCAGCAGTCGACAGGGGATGGAGGGGACCCAGTACTTC
CASSRQGMEGTQYF
>TRBJ1-5|NA|NA|TRBV30
TGTGCCTGGAGTGCCACGAATCAGCCCCAGCATTTT
CAWSATNQPQHF
>TRBJ1-5|NA|NA|TRBV5-1
TGCGCCAGCAGCCTGGACAGTAAACAGCCCCAGCATTTT
CASSLDSKQPQHF
>TRBJ2-1|NA|NA|TRBV2
TGTGCCAGCAGTGAAACAGGGAGCTACAATGAGCAGTTCTTC
CASSETGSYNEQFF
>TRBJ2-7|NA|NA|TRBV7-2
TGTGCCAGCAGCTTGTGGAGCGGGTTGGGCGAGCAGTACTTC
CASSLWSGLGEQYF
>TRBJ1-2|NA|NA|TRBV7-8
TGTGCCAGCAGCTTCGGGGGGGGCAGTGTGGGCTACACCTTC
CASSFGGGSVGYTF
>TRBJ2-7|NA|TRBD2|TRBV4-3
TGCGCCAGCAGCCAAGACTTGTGGACTAGCTCCTACGAGCAGTACTTC
CASSQDLWTSSYEQYF
>TRBJ1-5|NA|NA|TRBV19
TGTGCCAGTAGCCATTCCGACAGTAATCAGCCCCAGCATTTT
CASSHSDSNQPQHF
>TRBJ2-3|NA|TRBD1|TRBV13
TGTGCCAGCAGCTCTCCGGGACAGGGCACAGATACGCAGTATTTT
CASSSPGQGTDTQYF
>TRBJ2-6|NA|NA|TRBV18
TGTGCCAGCTCACTAAGGGGGGGCCCTGGGGCCAACGTCCTGACTTTC
CASSLRGGPGANVLTF
>TRBJ2-2|NA|NA|TRBV27
TGTGCCAGCAGTTTTTCGCGTGGCGGGGAGCTGTTTTTT
CASSFSRGGELFF
>TRBJ1-5|NA|TRBD1|TRBV7-9
TGTGCCAGCAGCTACGGACAGGGAACAAATCAGCCCCAGCATTTT
CASSYGQGTNQPQHF
>TRBJ2-7|NA|TRBD2|TRBV7-2
TGTGCCAGCAGCCCCTATGAGCGGGGGCCTTCCTACGAGCAGTACTTC
CASSPYERGPSYEQYF
>TRBJ1-1|NA|NA|TRBV7-9
TGTGCCAGCAGCTTAGTACTTGGGGGGACGGCTTTCTTT
CASSLVLGGTAFF
>TRBJ1-6|NA|NA|TRBV10-3
TGTGCCATCAGTGAGGAGGACTCCTATAATTCACCCCTCCACTTT
CAISEEDSYNSPLHF
>TRBJ2-1|NA|TRBD2|TRBV29-1
TGCAGCGTTAACCTGGGACTAGCGGACAATGAGCAGTTCTTC
CSVNLGLADNEQFF
>TRBJ2-7|NA|NA|TRBV18
TGTGCCAGCTCACCAGGATCAGTTTACGAGCAGTACTTC
CASSPGSVYEQYF
>TRBJ2-7|NA|TRBD1|TRBV7-9
TGTGCCAGCAGCCAGGACAGGGACTCGTCGAGCGAGCAGTACTTC
CASSQDRDSSSEQYF
>TRBJ2-5|once|NA|TRBV20-1
TGCAGTGCTAGAGTCGGTGAGACCCAGTACTTC
CSARVGETQYF
>TRBJ1-2|NA|NA|TRBV11-3
TGTGCCAGCAGCCCACGGTGGGGAGGGAATGGCTACACCTTC
CASSPRWGGNGYTF
>TRBJ1-1|NA|NA|TRBV18
TGTGCCAGCTCAGCAGGGCTGAACACTGAAGCTTTCTTT
CASSAGLNTEAFF
>TRBJ2-2|NA|TRBD2|TRBV7-7
TGTGCTAGCAGCCCAGTGACTAGCGGGAGAATTGGCGGGGAGCTGTTTTTT
CASSPVTSGRIGGELFF
>TRBJ2-7|NA|NA|TRBV5-1
TGCGCCAGCAGCTTGGGGGGCAGCTCCTACGAGCAGTACTTC
CASSLGGSSYEQYF
>TRBJ1-5|NA|NA|TRBV27
TGTGCCAGCAGTTTAAGCGGTGCAGGGTCACATCAGCCCCAGCATTTT
CASSLSGAGSHQPQHF
>TRBJ2-7|NA|TRBD2|TRBV19
TGTGCCAGTAGCGAACTAGCGGGGGCCTACGAGCAGTACTTC
CASSELAGAYEQYF
>TRBJ2-7|NA|NA|TRBV27
TGTGCCAGCAGTTACGGGCCCCAGAGGGCCTACGAGCAGTACTTC
CASSYGPQRAYEQYF
>TRBJ1-4|few|NA|TRBV14
TGTGCCAGCAGCCGACAGGCGCTCTTTAATGAAAAACTGTTTTTT
CASSRQALFNEKLFF